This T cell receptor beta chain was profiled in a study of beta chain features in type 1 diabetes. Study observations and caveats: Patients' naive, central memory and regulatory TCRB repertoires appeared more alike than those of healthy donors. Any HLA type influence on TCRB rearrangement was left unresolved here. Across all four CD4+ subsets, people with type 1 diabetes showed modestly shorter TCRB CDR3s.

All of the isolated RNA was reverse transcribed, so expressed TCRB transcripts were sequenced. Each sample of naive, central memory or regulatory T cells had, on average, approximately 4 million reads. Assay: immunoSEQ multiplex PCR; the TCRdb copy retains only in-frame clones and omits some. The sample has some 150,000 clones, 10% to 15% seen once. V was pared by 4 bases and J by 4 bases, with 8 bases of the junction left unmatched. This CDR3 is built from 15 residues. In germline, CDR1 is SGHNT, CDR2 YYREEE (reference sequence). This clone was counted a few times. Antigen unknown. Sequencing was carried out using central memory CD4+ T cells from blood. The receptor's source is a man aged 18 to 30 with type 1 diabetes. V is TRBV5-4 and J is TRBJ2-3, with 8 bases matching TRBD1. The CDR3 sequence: CASSKNRGTADTQYF. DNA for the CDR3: TGTGCCAGCAGCAAAAACAGGGGGACGGCAGATACGCAGTATTTT. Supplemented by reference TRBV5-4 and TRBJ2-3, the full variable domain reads ETGVTQSPTHLIKTRGQQVTLRCSSQSGHNTVSWYQQALGQGPQFIFQYYREEENGRGNFPPRFSGLQFPNYSSELNVNALELDDSALYLCASSKNRGTADTQYFGPGTRLTVL.